One and the same sample provided the 17 T cell receptor beta chains below, sequenced in a study of blood T cells in healthy people across ages. For the second PCR, which ran for roughly 7 to 11 cycles, a sample-barcoded 5' primer and a J-beta primer mix were used. TCRdb reprocessed the 5' RACE reads via MiXCR and lists one record per CDR3 protein. Of hundreds of thousands of distinct CDR3 sequences listed, 45% to 50% are singletons. Sequencing was carried out using blood. The receptor source for this set is a woman aged 55-75 years in good health.

The rearrangement joins TRBV5-1 to TRBJ2-7, with TRBD1 identical over 11 bases. CDR3 length: 15 amino acids. CDR1 is SGHRS, CDR2 YFSETQ, per germline. The trim removed 1 base at V and 5 bases at J, leaving 5 bases unmatched. This CDR3 is CASSLIGQGAHEQYF. In nucleotides, the CDR3 is TGCGCCAGCAGCTTGATAGGACAGGGGGCCCACGAGCAGTACTTC.

This clonotype occurred a few times. The V and J genes are TRBV20-1 and TRBJ2-5; D not certain. V lost 7 bases and J 1 base, leaving 10 bases between the germline ends. CDR1 DFQATT and CDR2 SNEGSKA come from the germline V gene (reference sequence). The length of the CDR3 is 12 residues. Here the CDR3 DNA reads TGCAGTGGTGCGCCCCCCCAAGAGACCCAGTACTTC. Translated: CSGAPPQETQYF.

J is TRBJ1-2 and V is TRBV29-1; no definite D call. From germline, CDR1 is SQVTM and CDR2 ANQGSEA. The V and J ends lost 7 bases and 6 bases respectively, with 12 bases between them. This CDR3 has 11 amino acids. The DNA of the CDR3 is TGCAGCGCCTTTGAGGCTCATGGCTACACCTTC. Protein sequence: CSAFEAHGYTF.

The chain recombines TRBV7-2 with TRBJ2-2, with D tentatively TRBD1 or TRBD2 (6 bases each). Per germline, CDR1 SGHTA and CDR2 FQGNSA. This CDR3 contains 15 residues. Trimming removed 0 bases at V and 7 bases at J, with 12 bases between. CDR3 bases: TGTGCCAGCAGCTTAGCGGAGGGGGAAGGCGGGGAGCTGTTTTTT. Translating gives CASSLAEGEGGELFF. Looking up the rest from reference TRBV7-2 and TRBJ2-2 gives the full variable domain: GAGVSQSPSNKVTEKGKDVELRCDPISGHTALYWYRQSLGQGLEFLIYFQGNSAPDKSGLPSDRFSAERTGGSVSTLTIQRTQQEDSAVYLCASSLAEGEGGELFFGEGSRLTVL.

This clonotype was counted between two and nine times. V is TRBV7-7 and J is TRBJ2-1; 12 nucleotides agree with TRBD2. The CDR3 runs 19 residues. Germline V gene lookup returns CDR1 SSHAT and CDR2 FNYEAQ (reference sequence). Germline trimming cut 3 bases from V and 0 bases from J; bases unmatched to any gene: 9. The CDR3 loop is CASSFRTSGTYSSYNEQFF. In DNA, the CDR3 is TGTGCCAGCAGCTTTAGGACTAGCGGGACTTATAGCTCCTACAATGAGCAGTTCTTC.

The chain couples TRBV11-2 to TRBJ2-3; 10 bases match TRBD2. With V trimmed by 5 bases and J by 2 bases, 4 bases remained unmatched. Germline-derived CDR1 and CDR2 are SGHAT and FQNNGV. The CDR3 covers 15 residues. CDR3 loop: CASSKLAGLTDTQYF. Here the CDR3 DNA reads TGTGCCAGCAGCAAACTAGCGGGGCTCACAGATACGCAGTATTTT.

The CDR3 is CASSSRDFGRANTQYF. Written as DNA, the CDR3 is TGTGCCAGCAGCTCCCGGGATTTCGGTCGGGCGAATACGCAGTATTTT. This chain connects TRBV7-2 to TRBJ2-3; tentatively, D is TRBD2 (5 bases). The CDR3 sequence is 16 residues long. Germline-derived CDR1 and CDR2 are SGHTA and FQGNSA. The V end lost 4 bases, the J end lost 7 bases, and 21 bases lay between the germline ends.

This clonotype was seen a few times. V is TRBV20-1 and J is TRBJ1-6; tentative D call: TRBD1 (5 bases). CDR1 and CDR2 from the germline V gene are DFQATT and SNEGSKA (reference sequence). Trimming pared 1 base from V and 6 bases from J, leaving 10 bases between. This CDR3 region has 14 residues. The CDR3 is CSARGQILNSPLHF. The CDR3, as DNA: TGCAGTGCTAGAGGACAGATTCTTAATTCACCCCTCCACTTT.

This clonotype has a handful of counts. The chain couples TRBV24-1 to TRBJ1-2; no clear D. This CDR3 region has 12 residues. The ends were cut back, 4 bases at V and 2 bases at J, with 4 bases in the middle. Germline CDR1 and CDR2: KGHDR and SFDVKD. The CDR3 sequence is CATSERNYGYTF. The CDR3, as DNA: TGTGCCACCAGTGAAAGGAACTATGGCTACACCTTC.

The chain couples TRBV7-9 to TRBJ1-2; D not certain. Trimming cost V 10 bases and J 6 bases, with 18 bases left between them. The germline V gene has CDR1 SEHNR and CDR2 FQNEAQ (reference sequence). CDR3 size: 13 residues. The DNA of the CDR3 is TGTGCCACCACTAACGTTTTCAGCGATGGCTACACCTTC. This encodes CATTNVFSDGYTF. Full variable domain (rest looked up from reference TRBV7-9 and TRBJ1-2): DTGVSQNPRHKITKRGQNVTFRCDPISEHNRLYWYRQTLGQGPEFLTYFQNEAQLEKSRLLSDRFSAERPKGSFSTLEIQRTEQGDSAMYLCATTNVFSDGYTFGSGTRLTVV.

The CDR3 sequence: CSAREARRTSGTYNEQFF. The CDR3 bases are TGCAGTGCTAGAGAAGCCCGTAGGACTAGCGGGACCTACAATGAGCAGTTCTTC. V usage is TRBV20-1 and J usage is TRBJ2-1, with 12 bases fitting TRBD2. This CDR3 region has 18 residues. The trim removed 0 bases at V and 2 bases at J, leaving 8 bases unmatched. CDR1 DFQATT and CDR2 SNEGSKA come from the germline V gene (reference sequence).

The chain couples TRBV7-2 to TRBJ1-5; D is undetermined. The V gene's germline CDR1 is SGHTA and CDR2 FQGNSA. This CDR3 has 15 residues. Deletions cut 3 bases from V and 0 bases from J, with 9 bases between. The chain's CDR3 is CASSLHGDSNQPQHF. In nucleotides, the CDR3 is TGTGCCAGCAGCTTGCACGGAGATAGCAATCAGCCCCAGCATTTT.

The J gene is TRBJ2-5, the V gene TRBV29-1; a weak D match, TRBD1 (5 bases). Judging by the DNA end, TRBJ2-7 fits better; the J call may be wrong. Germline V gene lookup returns CDR1 SQVTM and CDR2 ANQGSEA. The CDR3 runs to 11 residues. In nucleotides, the CDR3 is TGCAGCGGTGGTAGGGGCAACGAGCAGTACTTC. The encoded protein is CSGGRGNEQYF.

CDR3 loop: CASTLNLVLAGVSNEQFF. In DNA form, the CDR3 reads TGTGCCAGCACTCTCAATTTGGTACTAGCGGGAGTATCAAATGAGCAGTTCTTC. V is TRBV6-2 or TRBV6-3 and J is TRBJ2-1; 11 nucleotides match TRBD2. Germline CDR1 and CDR2: MNHEY and SVGEGT. This CDR3 region has 18 residues. Trimming removed 7 bases from V and 7 bases from J; junction bases left unmatched: 18.

The rearrangement uses TRBV7-2 and TRBJ2-7, with D unclear. The CDR3 has 14 amino acids. Per germline, CDR1 SGHTA and CDR2 FQGNSA. The V gene lost 2 bases and the J gene lost 1 base, with 9 bases spanning the gap. The CDR3 spells CASSLLTVSYEQYF. Written as DNA, the CDR3 is TGTGCCAGCAGCTTACTGACGGTATCCTACGAGCAGTACTTC.

V usage is TRBV10-3 and J usage is TRBJ1-1, with D maybe TRBD1 (6 bases). CDR1 and CDR2 from the germline V gene are ENHRY and SYGVKD. This CDR3 has 11 amino acids. Trimming shortened V by 11 bases and J by 1 base, and 8 bases separated the two germline ends. The CDR3 nucleotides are TGTGCCCACAGGGAGAACACTGAAGCTTTCTTT. This sequence encodes CAHRENTEAFF.

The gene calls are TRBV20-1 and TRBJ1-2, with D possibly matching TRBD1 (6 bases). The V end lost 0 bases, the J end lost 5 bases, and 19 bases lay between the germline ends. The CDR3 spans 16 residues. The V gene's germline CDR1 is DFQATT and CDR2 SNEGSKA (reference sequence). The DNA for the CDR3 is TGCAGTGCTAGAGATGTGCAGGGGCCTGCTGGGTATGGCTACACCTTC. Protein product: CSARDVQGPAGYGYTF.